This TCR beta chain was obtained from a study of CD8 T cells in ankylosing spondylitis. Study observations and caveats: Earlier reports found some motif variants in synovial fluid and blood in reactive arthritis. A TCR beta motif of about eight highly homologous variants seemed to mark ankylosing spondylitis blood. Reportedly, significant enrichment of disease-linked clones occurred in matched ankylosing spondylitis synovial fluid.

This CDR3 is 17 amino acids long. CDR1 is SGHTA and CDR2 is FQGTGA in the germline V gene. J was trimmed by 8 bases and V by 5 bases; bases with no gene match: 15. Using quantitative 5'-RACE with molecular barcodes, the authors made TCR beta libraries. TCRdb independently ran MiXCR on the 5' RACE reads; one entry per CDR3 protein. The sample consists of about 340,000 distinct CDR3 sequences, about 20% of them appearing once. Remarks on this clonotype: The antigen is not known.

Sequenced input: blood, either unsorted or a sorted T cell fraction (not recorded which). This TCR was sampled from a male donor with ankylosing spondylitis or in good health (not recorded which). The chain combines TRBV7-3 with TRBJ2-1; 10 bases align to TRBD1. CDR3 in DNA: TGTGCCAGCAGCCCACAGCAAGTGGGACAGGGGTGGGATGAGCAGTTCTTC. It codes for CASSPQQVGQGWDEQFF.